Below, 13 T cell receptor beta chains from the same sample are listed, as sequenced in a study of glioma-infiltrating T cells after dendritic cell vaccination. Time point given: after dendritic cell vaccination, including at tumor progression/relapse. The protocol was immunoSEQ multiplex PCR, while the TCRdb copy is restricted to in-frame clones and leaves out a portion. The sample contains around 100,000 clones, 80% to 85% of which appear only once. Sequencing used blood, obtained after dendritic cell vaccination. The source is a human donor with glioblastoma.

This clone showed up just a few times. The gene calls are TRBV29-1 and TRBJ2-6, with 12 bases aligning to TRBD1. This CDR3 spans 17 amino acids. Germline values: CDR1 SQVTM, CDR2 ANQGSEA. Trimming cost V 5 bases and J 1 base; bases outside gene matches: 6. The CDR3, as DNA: TGCAGCGTTCCATCGGGACAGGGGGCATCTGGGGCCAACGTCCTGACTTTC. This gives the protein CSVPSGQGASGANVLTF.

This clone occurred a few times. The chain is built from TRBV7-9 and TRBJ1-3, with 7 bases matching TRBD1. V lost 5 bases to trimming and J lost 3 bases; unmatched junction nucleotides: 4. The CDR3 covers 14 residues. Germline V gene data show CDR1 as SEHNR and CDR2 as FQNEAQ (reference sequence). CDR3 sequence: CASSTRTGGNTIYF. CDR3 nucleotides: TGTGCCAGCAGCACTCGGACAGGTGGAAACACCATATATTTT.

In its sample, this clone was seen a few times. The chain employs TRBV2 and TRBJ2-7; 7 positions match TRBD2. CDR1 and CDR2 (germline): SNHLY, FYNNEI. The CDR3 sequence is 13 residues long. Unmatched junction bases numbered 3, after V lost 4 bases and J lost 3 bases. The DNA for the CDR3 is TGTGCCAGCAGTGGCCGGGGGGACTACGAGCAGTACTTC. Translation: CASSGRGDYEQYF.

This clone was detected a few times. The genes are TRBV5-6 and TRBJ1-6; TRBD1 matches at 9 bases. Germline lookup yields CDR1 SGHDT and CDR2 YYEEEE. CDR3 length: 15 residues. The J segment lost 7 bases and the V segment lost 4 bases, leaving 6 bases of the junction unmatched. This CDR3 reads CASSRGTGQNSPLHF. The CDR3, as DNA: TGTGCCAGCAGCCGAGGGACAGGGCAGAATTCACCCCTCCACTTT. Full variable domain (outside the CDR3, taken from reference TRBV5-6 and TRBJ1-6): DAGVTQSPTHLIKTRGQQVTLRCSPKSGHDTVSWYQQALGQGPQFIFQYYEEEERQRGNFPDRFSGHQFPNYSSELNVNALLLGDSALYLCASSRGTGQNSPLHFGNGTRLTVT.

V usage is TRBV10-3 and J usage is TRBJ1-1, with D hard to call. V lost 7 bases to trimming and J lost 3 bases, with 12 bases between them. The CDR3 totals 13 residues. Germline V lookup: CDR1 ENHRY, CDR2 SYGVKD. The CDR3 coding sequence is TGTGCCATCACCCGAGGAGTGGACACTGAAGCTTTCTTT. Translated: CAITRGVDTEAFF.

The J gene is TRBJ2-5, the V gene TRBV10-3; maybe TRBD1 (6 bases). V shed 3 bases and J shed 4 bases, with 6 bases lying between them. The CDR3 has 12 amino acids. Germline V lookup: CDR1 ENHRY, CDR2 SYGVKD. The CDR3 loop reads CAISDRGETQYF. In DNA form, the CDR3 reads TGTGCCATCAGTGACAGGGGAGAGACCCAGTACTTC.

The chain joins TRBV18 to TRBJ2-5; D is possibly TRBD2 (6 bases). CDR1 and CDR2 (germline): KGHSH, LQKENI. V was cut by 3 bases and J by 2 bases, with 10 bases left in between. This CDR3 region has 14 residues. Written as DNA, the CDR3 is TGTGCCAGCTCACCGGGGGAGGAGCAAGAGACCCAGTACTTC. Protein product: CASSPGEEQETQYF.

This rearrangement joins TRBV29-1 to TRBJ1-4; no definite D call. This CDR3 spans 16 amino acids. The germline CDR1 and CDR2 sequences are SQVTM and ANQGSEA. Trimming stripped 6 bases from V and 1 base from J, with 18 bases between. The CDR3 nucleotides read TGCAGCGTCGCCTTGGGCCGGGGTTTAACTAATGAAAAACTGTTTTTT. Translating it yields CSVALGRGLTNEKLFF.

DNA for the CDR3: TGTGCCAGCAGCGCCCGGGACAGAAACACCATATATTTT. It translates to CASSARDRNTIYF. The rearrangement uses TRBV9 and TRBJ1-3, with a tentative D call TRBD1 (6 bases). The CDR3 has 13 residues. The germline gives CDR1 SGDLS, CDR2 YYNGEE. With 3 bases removed from V and 5 bases from J, the gap between germline ends came to 9 bases.

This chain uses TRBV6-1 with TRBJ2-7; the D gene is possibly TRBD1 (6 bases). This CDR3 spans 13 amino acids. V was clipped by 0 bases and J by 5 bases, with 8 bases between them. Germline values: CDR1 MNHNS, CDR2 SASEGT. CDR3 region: CASSEANRDEQYF. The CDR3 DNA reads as TGTGCCAGCAGTGAAGCGAACAGGGACGAGCAGTACTTC.

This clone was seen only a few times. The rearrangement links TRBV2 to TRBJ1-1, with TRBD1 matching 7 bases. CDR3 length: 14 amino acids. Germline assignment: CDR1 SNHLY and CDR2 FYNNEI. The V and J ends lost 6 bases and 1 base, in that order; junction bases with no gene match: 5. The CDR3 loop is CASRTGQQNTEAFF. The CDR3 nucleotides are TGTGCCAGCAGGACGGGACAGCAGAACACTGAAGCTTTCTTT.

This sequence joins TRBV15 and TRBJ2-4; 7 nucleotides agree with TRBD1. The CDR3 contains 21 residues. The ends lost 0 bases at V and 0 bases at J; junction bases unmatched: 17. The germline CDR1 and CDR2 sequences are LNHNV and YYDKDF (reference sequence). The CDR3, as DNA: TGTGCCACCAGCAGAGATTTAAGTCCCCGGGACAGAAGATTAGCCAAAAACATTCAGTACTTC. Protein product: CATSRDLSPRDRRLAKNIQYF.

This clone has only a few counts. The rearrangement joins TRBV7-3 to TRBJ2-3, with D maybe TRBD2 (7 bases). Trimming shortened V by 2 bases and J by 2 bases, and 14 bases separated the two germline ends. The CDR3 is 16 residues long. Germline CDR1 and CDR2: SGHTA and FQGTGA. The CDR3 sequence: CASSLRGAGATDTQYF. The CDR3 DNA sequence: TGTGCCAGCAGCTTACGGGGGGCGGGGGCCACAGATACGCAGTATTTT.